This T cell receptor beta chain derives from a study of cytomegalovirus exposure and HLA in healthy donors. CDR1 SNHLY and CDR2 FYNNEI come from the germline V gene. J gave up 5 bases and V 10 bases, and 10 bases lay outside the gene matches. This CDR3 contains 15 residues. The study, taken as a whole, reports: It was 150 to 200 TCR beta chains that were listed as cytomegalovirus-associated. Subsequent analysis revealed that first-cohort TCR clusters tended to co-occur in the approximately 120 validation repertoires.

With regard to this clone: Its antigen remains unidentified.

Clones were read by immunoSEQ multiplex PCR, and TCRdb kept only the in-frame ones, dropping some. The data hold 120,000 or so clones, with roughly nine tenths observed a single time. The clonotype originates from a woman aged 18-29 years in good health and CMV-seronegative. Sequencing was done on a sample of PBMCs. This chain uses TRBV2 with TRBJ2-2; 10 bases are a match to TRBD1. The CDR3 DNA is TGTGCCAACCGTCGACAGGGGGCAAGAACCGGGGAGCTGTTTTTT. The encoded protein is CANRRQGARTGELFF.